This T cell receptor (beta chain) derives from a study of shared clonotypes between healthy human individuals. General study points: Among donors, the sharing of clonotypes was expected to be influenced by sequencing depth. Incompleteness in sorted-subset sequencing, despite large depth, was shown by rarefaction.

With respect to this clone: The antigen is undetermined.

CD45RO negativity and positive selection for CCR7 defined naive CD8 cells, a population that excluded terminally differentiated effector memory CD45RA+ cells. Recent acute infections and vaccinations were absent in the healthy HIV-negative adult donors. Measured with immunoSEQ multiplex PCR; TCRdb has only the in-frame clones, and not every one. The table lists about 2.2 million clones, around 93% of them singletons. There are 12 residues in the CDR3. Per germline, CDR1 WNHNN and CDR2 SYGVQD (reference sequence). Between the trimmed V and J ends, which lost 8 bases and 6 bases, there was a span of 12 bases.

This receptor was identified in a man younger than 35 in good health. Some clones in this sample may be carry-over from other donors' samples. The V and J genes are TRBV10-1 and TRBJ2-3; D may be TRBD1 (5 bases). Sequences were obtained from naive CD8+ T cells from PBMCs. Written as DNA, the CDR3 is TGCGCCAGCGGGGAAAAGGGGGATACGCAGTATTTT. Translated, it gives CASGEKGDTQYF.